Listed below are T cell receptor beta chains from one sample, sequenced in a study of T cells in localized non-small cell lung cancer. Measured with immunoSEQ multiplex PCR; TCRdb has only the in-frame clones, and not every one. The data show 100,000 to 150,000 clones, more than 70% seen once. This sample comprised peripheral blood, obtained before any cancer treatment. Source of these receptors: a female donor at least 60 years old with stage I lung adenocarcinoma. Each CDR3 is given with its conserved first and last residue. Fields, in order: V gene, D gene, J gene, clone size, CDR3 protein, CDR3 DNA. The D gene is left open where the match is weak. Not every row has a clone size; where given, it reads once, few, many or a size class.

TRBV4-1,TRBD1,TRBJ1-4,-,CASSQGIGGTGTNEKLFF,TGCGCCAGCAGCCAAGGGATAGGGGGGACAGGAACAAATGAAAAACTGTTTTTT
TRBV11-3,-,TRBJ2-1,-,CASSLGRGQSDEQFF,TGTGCCAGCAGCTTAGGCAGGGGACAAAGCGATGAGCAGTTCTTC
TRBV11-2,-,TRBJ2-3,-,CASSGWARADTQYF,TGTGCCAGCAGCGGGTGGGCCAGAGCAGATACGCAGTATTTT
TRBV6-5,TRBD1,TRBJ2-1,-,CASSPTGGSYNEQFF,TGTGCCAGCAGCCCGACAGGGGGATCCTACAATGAGCAGTTCTTC
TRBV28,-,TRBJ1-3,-,CASSLGTPTGNTIYF,TGTGCCAGCAGTTTAGGGACTCCCACTGGAAACACCATATATTTT
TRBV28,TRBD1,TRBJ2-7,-,CASRSPPGQSSYEQYF,TGTGCCAGCAGGAGCCCGCCGGGACAGAGCTCCTACGAGCAGTACTTC
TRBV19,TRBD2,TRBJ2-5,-,CASSIRGRAETQYF,TGTGCCAGTAGTATACGTGGGAGGGCTGAGACCCAGTACTTC
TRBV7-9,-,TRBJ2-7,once,CASSLETIEYF,TGTGCCAGCAGCTTAGAGACTATAGAGTACTTC
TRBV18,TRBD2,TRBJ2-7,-,CASSPKAGTSDEQYF,TGTGCCAGCTCACCGAAAGCCGGGACTAGTGACGAGCAGTACTTC
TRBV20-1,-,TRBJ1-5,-,CRNYSNQPQHF,TGCAGAAATTATAGCAATCAGCCCCAGCATTTT
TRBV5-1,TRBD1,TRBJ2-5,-,CASSYGQGAQETQYF,TGCGCCAGCAGCTATGGACAGGGGGCTCAAGAGACCCAGTACTTC
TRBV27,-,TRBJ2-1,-,CASSPLQGGLVNEQFF,TGTGCCAGCAGTCCGTTACAGGGTGGGTTGGTCAATGAGCAGTTCTTC
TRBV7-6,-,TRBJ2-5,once,CASSLAGELQTQYF,TGTGCCAGCAGCTTAGCGGGGGAGCTGCAGACCCAGTACTTC
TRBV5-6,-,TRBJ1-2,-,CASSGVDRNYGYTF,TGTGCCAGCAGCGGGGTGGACAGAAACTATGGCTACACCTTC
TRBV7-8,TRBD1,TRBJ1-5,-,CASSARGGLDQPQHF,TGTGCCAGCAGCGCCAGGGGGGGGCTTGATCAGCCCCAGCATTTT
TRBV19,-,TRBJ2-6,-,CASSPGANVLTF,TGTGCCAGTAGCCCTGGGGCCAACGTCCTGACTTTC
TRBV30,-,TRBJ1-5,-,CAWSGGEIQPQHF,TGTGCCTGGAGTGGGGGGGAAATCCAGCCCCAGCATTTT
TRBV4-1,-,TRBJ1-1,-,CASSLRDLPGTEAFF,TGCGCCAGCAGCCTGCGGGACCTCCCGGGCACTGAAGCTTTCTTT
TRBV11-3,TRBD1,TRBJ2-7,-,CASSLGRGTGYEQYF,TGTGCCAGCAGCTTAGGGCGGGGGACAGGGTACGAGCAGTACTTC
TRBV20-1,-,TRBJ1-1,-,CSASVGGEAFF,TGCAGTGCTAGTGTAGGGGGTGAAGCTTTCTTT
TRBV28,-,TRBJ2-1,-,CASSLAVKGGEQFF,TGTGCCAGCAGTTTGGCGGTGAAGGGAGGTGAGCAGTTCTTC
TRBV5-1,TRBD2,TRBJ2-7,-,CASSHERESVGEYF,TGCGCCAGCAGCCACGAGCGGGAGTCTGTGGGGGAGTACTTC
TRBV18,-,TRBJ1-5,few,CASSPSLSESQPQHF,TGTGCCAGCTCACCATCCCTTAGCGAGAGTCAGCCCCAGCATTTT
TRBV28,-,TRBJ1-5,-,CASSLWEDSNQPQHF,TGTGCCAGCAGTTTGTGGGAAGATAGCAATCAGCCCCAGCATTTT
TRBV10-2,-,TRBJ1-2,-,CASSERADGGGYTF,TGCGCCAGCAGTGAGCGGGCGGATGGAGGAGGCTACACCTTC